This entry concerns a single T cell receptor (beta chain). Its specificity is unknown. Measured with immunoSEQ multiplex PCR; TCRdb has only the in-frame clones, and not every one. The table records approximately 80,000 clones, approximately 83% of them present only once. This sample was included in a study of T cell responses to AZD1222 COVID-19 vaccine. The CDR3 is 15 amino acids. The germline V gene has CDR1 LGHDT and CDR2 YNNKEL (reference sequence). Trimming took off 1 base at V and 7 bases at J, with 13 bases between the two ends. Whole-study results and caveats: Clonal diversity was possibly underestimated; the donors were predominantly white British and more often female. Scientists sampled the repertoires only once the peak T cell response had passed.

V and J are TRBV3-1 (or the pseudogene TRBV3-2) and TRBJ1-4; D unclear. The clonotype originates from an adult who received the AZD1222 COVID-19 vaccine. This sample comprised peripheral blood, obtained 28 days after the second AZD1222 dose. CDR3 protein: CASSQVRGPSEKLFF. As DNA, the CDR3 is TGTGCCAGCAGCCAAGTACGCGGGCCGAGTGAAAAACTGTTTTTT.